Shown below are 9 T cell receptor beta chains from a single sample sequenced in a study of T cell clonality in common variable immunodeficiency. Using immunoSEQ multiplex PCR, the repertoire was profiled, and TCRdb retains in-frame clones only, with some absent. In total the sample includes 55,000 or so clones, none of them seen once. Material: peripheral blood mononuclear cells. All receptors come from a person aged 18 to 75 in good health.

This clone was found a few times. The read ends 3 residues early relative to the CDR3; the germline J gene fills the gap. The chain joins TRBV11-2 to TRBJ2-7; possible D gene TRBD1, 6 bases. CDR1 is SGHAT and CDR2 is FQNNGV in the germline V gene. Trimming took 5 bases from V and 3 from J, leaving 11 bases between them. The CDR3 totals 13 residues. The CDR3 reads CASSPLDSYEQYF. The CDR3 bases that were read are TGTGCCAGCAGCCCCTTGGACAGCTACGAG.

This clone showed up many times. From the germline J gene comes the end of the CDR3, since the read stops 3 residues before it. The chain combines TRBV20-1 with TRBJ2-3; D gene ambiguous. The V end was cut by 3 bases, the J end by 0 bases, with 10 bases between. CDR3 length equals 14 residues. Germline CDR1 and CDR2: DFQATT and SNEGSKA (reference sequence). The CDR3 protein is CSASLPSSTDTQYF. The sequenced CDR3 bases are TGCAGTGCTAGTCTTCCTTCTAGCACAGATACG.

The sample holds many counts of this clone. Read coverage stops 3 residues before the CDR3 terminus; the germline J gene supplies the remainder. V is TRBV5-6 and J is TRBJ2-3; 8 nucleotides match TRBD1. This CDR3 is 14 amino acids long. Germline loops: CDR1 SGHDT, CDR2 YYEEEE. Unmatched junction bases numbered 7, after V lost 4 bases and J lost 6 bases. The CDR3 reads CASSPTGQGDTQYF. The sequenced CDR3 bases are TGTGCCAGCAGCCCGACCGGACAGGGCGATACG.

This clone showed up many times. The CDR3 protein is CASSMRGPGGAESSYNEQFF. Incomplete CDR3 DNA: TGTGCCAGTAGTATGAGAGGGCCCGGGGGGGCGGAAAGCTCCTACAATGAG. The chain links TRBV19 to TRBJ2-1; 8 bases agree with TRBD2. The observed sequence ends 3 residues before the CDR3 terminus, with the missing tail filled in from the germline J gene. V was clipped by 3 bases and J by 0 bases; unmatched bases: 16. The CDR3 has 20 residues. Looked up from germline, CDR1 is LNHDA and CDR2 is SQIVND (reference sequence).

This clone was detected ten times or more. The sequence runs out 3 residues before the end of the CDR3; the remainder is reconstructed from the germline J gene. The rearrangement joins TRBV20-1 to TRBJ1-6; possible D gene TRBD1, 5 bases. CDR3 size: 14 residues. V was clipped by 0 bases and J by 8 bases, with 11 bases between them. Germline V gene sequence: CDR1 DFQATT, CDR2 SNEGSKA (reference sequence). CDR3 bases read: TGCAGTGCTAGAGACAGGGAAGGATATTCACCC. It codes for CSARDREGYSP. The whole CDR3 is CSARDREGYSPLHF.

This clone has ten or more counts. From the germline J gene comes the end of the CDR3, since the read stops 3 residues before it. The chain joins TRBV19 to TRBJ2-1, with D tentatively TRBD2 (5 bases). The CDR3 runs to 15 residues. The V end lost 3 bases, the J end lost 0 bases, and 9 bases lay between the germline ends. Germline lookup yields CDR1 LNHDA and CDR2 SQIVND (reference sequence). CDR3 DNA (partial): TGTGCCAGTAGTATCCAAGCGGTCTCCTACAATGAG. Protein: CASSIQAVSYNE. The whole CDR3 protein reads CASSIQAVSYNEQFF. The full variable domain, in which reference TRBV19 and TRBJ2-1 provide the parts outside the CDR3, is DGGITQSPKYLFRKEGQNVTLSCEQNLNHDAMYWYRQDPGQGLRLIYYSQIVNDFQKGDIAEGYSVSREKKESFPLTVTSAQKNPTAFYLCASSIQAVSYNEQFFGPGTRLTVL.

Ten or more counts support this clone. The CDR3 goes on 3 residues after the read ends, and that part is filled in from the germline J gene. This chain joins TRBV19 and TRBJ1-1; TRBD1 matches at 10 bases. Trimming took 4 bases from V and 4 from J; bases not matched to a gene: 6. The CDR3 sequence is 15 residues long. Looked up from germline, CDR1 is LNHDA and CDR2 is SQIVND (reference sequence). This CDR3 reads CASSKRTGGSTEAFF. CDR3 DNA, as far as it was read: TGTGCCAGTAGTAAACGGACAGGGGGTAGCACTGAA.

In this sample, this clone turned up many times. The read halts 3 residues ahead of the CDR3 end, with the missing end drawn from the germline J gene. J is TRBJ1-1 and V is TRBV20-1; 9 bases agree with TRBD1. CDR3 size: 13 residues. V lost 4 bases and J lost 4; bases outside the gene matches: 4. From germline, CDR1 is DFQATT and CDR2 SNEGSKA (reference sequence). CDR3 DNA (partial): TGCAGTGCTACGGGACAGGGAATCACTGAA. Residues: CSATGQGITE. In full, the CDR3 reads CSATGQGITEAFF.

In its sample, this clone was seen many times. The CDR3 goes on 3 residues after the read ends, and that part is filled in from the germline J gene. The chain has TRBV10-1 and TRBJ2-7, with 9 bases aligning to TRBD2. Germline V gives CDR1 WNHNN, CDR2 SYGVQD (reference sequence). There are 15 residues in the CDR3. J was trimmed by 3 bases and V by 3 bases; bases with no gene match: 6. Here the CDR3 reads CASSDGASGVYEQYF. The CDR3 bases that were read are TGCGCCAGCAGTGATGGAGCTAGCGGGGTCTACGAG.